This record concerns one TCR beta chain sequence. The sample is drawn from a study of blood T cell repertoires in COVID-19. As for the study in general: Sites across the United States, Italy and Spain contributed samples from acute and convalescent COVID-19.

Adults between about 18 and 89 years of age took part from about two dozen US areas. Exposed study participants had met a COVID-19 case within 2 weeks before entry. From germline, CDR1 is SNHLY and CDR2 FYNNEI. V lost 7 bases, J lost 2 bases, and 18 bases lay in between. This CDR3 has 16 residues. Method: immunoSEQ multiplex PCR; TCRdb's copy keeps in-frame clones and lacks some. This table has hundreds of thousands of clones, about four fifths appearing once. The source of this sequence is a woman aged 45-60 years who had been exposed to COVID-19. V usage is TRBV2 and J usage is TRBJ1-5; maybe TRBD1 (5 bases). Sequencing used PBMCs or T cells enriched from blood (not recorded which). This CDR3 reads CASNGWGRAGNQPQHF. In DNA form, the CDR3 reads TGTGCCAGCAACGGGTGGGGCAGAGCAGGCAATCAGCCCCAGCATTTT.